What follows is one T cell receptor (beta chain) and its context. Per the original data handling: Counts of nucleated cells, estimated from reference gene primer amplification, were obtained. Assay used: immunoSEQ multiplex PCR; TCRdb lists only in-frame clones, some missing. V and J calls and clone size come straight from that table; D and trimming were deduced from the DNA. The repertoire holds more than 400,000 clones, with 80% to 90% as singletons. The data derive from a study of blood T cell repertoires in COVID-19. CDR1 is SQVTM and CDR2 is ANQGSEA in the germline V gene. The V end was cut by 2 bases, the J end by 0 bases, with 5 bases between. This CDR3 spans 12 amino acids.

This chain uses TRBV29-1 with TRBJ2-7, with D hard to call. This TCR came from a human donor in a cohort sampled during active COVID-19. Source material: peripheral blood. DNA of the CDR3: TGCAGCGTTGAACTAAACTCCTACGAGCAGTACTTC. Its translation is CSVELNSYEQYF.